The TCR beta chain under discussion was sequenced for a study of blood T cell repertoires in COVID-19. Data came from immunoSEQ multiplex PCR; TCRdb stores just in-frame clones and leaves some out. This table has roughly 150,000 clones, 79% appearing once. The CDR3 sequence is 15 residues long. J lost 6 bases, V lost 7 bases, and 13 bases had no gene match. CDR1 is MGHRA and CDR2 is YSYEKL in the germline V gene. The TCR comes from a woman aged 60-75 years with COVID-19, enrolled during active disease. The rearrangement uses TRBV4-1 and TRBJ1-2; 8 bases are shared with TRBD1. The specimen was peripheral blood. CDR3 nucleotide sequence: TGCGCCAGCACCTCGCCAGGGGGCCTGGTGGATGGCTACACCTTC. This encodes CASTSPGGLVDGYTF.